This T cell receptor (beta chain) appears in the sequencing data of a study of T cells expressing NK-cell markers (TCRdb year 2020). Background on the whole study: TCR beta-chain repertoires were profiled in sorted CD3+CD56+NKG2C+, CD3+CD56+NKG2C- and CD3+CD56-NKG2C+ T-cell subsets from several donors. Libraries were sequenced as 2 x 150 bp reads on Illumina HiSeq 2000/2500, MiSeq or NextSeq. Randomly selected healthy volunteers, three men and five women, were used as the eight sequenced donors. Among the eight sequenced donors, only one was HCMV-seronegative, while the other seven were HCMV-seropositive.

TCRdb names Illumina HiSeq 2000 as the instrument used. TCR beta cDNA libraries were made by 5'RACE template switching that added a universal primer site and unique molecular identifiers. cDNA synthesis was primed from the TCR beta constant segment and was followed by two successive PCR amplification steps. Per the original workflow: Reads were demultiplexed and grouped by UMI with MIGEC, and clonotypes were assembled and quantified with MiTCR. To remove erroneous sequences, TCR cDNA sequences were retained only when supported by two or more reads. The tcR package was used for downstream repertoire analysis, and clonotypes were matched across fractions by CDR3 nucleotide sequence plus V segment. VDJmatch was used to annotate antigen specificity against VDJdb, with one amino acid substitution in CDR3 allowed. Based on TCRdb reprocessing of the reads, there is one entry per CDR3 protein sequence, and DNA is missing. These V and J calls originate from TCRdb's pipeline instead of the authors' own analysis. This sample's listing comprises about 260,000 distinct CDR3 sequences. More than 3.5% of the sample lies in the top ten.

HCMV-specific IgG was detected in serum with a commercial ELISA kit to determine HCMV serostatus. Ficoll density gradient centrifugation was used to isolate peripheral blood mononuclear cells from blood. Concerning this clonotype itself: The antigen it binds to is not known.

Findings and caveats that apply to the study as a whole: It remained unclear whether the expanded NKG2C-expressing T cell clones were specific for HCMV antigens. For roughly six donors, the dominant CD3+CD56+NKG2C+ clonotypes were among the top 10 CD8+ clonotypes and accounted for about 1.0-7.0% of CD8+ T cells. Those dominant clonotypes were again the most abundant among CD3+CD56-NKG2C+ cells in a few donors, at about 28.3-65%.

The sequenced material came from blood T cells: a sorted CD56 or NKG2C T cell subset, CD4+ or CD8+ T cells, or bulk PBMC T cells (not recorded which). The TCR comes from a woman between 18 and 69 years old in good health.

The CDR3 region has the sequence CASSHRTSGRDTQYF. The chain couples TRBV12-3 or TRBV12-4 to TRBJ2-3; TCRdb's assignment of TRBD2 cannot be checked, as there is no DNA. The CDR3 measures 15 amino acids from cysteine to phenylalanine. No DNA sequence is on record.